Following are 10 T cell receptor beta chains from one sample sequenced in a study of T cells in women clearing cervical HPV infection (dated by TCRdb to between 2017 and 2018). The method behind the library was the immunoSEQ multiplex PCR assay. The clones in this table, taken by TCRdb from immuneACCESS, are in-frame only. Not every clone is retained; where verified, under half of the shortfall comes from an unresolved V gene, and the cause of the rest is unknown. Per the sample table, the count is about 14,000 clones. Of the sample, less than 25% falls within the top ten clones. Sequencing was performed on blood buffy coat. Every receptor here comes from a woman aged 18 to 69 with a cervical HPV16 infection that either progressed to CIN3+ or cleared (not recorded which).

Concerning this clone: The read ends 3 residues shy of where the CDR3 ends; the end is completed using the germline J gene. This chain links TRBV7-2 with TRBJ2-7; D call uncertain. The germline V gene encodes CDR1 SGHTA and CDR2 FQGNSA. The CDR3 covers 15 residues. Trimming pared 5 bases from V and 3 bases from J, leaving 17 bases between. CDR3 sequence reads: CASSPEYSRHYEQYF. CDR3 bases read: TGTGCCAGCAGCCCCGAATACTCGCGGCACTACGAG.

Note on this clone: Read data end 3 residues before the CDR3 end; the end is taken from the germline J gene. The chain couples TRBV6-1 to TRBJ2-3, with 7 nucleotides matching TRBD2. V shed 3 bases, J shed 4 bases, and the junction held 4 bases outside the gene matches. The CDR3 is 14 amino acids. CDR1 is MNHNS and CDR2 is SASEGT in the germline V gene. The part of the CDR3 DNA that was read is TGTGCCAGCAGTGAGCGGGAGAACCCAGATACG. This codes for CASSERENPDT. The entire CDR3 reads CASSERENPDTQYF.

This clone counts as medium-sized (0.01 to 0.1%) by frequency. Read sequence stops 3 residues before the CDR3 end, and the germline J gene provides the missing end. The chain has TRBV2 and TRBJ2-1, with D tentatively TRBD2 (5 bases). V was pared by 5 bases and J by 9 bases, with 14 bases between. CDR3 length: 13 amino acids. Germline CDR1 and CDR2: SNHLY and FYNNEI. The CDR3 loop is CASSLALWGEQFF. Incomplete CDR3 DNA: TGTGCCAGCAGTCTAGCCCTCTGGGGTGAG.

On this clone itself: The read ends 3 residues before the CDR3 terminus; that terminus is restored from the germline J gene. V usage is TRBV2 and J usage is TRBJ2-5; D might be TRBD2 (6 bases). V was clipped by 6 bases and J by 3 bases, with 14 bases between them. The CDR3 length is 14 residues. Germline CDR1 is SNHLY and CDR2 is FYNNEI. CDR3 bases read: TGTGCCAGCAGCCGACGGGGCGGGGAAGAGACC. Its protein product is CASSRRGGEET. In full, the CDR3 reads CASSRRGGEETQYF.

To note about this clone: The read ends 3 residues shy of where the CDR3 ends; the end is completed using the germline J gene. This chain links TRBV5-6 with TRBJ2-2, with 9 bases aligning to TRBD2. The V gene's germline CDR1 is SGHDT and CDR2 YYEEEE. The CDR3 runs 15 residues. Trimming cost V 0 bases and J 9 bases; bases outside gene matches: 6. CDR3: CASSLVVAGERELFF. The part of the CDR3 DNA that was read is TGTGCCAGCAGCTTGGTAGTAGCGGGGGAGCGGGAG.

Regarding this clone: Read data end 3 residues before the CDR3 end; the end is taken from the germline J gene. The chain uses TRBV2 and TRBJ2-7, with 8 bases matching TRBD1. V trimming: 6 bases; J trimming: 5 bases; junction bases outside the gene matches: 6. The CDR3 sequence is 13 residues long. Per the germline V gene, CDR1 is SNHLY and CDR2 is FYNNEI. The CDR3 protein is CASSMTGVHEQYF. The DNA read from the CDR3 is TGTGCCAGCAGCATGACAGGGGTCCACGAG.

The chain's CDR3 is CASSHPGTSSSYEQYF. Partial CDR3 DNA: TGCGCCAGCAGCCACCCTGGGACAAGTAGCTCCTACGAG. The chain joins TRBV5-1 to TRBJ2-7; maybe TRBD1 (6 bases). The CDR3 end is not reached by the read, which stops 3 residues before it; the germline J gene fills it in. The CDR3 length is 16 residues. Germline CDR1 is SGHRS and CDR2 is YFSETQ. Trimming removed 4 bases from V and 0 bases from J, with 17 bases in between.

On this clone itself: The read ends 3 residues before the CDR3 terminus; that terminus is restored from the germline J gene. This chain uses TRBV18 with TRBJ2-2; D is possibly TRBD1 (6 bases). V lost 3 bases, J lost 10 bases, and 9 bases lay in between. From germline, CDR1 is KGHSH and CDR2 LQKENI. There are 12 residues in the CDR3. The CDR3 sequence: CASSPRGQELFF. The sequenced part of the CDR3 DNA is TGTGCCAGCTCACCCAGGGGACAGGAG. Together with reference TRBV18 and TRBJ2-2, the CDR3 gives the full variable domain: NAGVMQNPRHLVRRRGQEARLRCSPMKGHSHVYWYRQLPEEGLKFMVYLQKENIIDESGMPKERFSAEFPKEGPSILRIQQVVRGDSAAYFCASSPRGQELFFGEGSRLTVL.

The CDR3 bases that were read are TGCGCCAGCAGCCCCGGACAGGGAGGCTCACCC. Amino acid sequence: CASSPGQGGSP. In full, the CDR3 is CASSPGQGGSPLHF. This rearrangement joins TRBV5-1 to TRBJ1-6; 8 bases map to TRBD1. The read comes to an end 3 residues before the CDR3 does, leaving the germline J gene to fill in the end. Germline CDR1 and CDR2: SGHRS and YFSETQ. The CDR3 has 14 amino acids. V shed 4 bases, J shed 10 bases, and the junction held 7 bases outside the gene matches.

The CDR3: CASSEGRAYDYTF. The covered CDR3 bases are TGTGCCAGCAGTGAAGGGCGGGCCTACGAC. The chain recombines TRBV2 with TRBJ1-2; D is uncertain. With the read ending 3 residues before the CDR3 end, the germline J gene is used to fill in that end. Germline loops: CDR1 SNHLY, CDR2 FYNNEI. The CDR3 covers 13 residues.